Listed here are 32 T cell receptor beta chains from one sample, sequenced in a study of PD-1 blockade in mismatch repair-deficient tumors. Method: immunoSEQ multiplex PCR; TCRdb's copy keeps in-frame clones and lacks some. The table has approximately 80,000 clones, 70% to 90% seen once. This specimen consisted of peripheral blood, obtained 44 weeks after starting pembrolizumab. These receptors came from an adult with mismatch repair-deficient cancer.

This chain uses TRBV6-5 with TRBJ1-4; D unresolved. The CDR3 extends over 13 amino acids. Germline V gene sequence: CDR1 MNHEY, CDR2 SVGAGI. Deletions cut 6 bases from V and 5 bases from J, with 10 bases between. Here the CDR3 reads CASRQAGNEKLFF. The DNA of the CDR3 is TGTGCCAGCAGGCAAGCGGGAAATGAAAAACTGTTTTTT.

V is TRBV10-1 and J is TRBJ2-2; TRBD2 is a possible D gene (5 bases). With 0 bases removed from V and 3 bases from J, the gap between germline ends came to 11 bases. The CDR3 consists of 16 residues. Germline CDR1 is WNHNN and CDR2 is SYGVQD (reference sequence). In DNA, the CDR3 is TGCGCCAGCAGTGAGTCGGGCGGGTTGGACACCGGGGAGCTGTTTTTT. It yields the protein CASSESGGLDTGELFF.

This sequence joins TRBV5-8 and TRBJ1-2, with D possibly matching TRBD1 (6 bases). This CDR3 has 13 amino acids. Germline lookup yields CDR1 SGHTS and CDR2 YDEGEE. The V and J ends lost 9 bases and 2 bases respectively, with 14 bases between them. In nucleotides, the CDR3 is TGTGCCATATGGGGAACAGGGAACTATGGCTACACCTTC. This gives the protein CAIWGTGNYGYTF.

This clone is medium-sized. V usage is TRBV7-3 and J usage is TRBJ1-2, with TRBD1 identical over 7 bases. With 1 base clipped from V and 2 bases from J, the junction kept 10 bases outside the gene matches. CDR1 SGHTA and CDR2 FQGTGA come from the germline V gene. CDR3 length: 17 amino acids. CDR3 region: CASSLNPTPTGNYGYTF. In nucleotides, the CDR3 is TGTGCCAGCAGCTTAAATCCCACTCCGACAGGGAACTATGGCTACACCTTC.

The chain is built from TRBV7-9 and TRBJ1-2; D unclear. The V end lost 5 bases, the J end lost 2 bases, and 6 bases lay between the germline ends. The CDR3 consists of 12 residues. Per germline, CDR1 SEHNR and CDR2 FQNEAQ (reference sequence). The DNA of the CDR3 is TGTGCCAGCAGCCCTGACAACTATGGCTACACCTTC. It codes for CASSPDNYGYTF.

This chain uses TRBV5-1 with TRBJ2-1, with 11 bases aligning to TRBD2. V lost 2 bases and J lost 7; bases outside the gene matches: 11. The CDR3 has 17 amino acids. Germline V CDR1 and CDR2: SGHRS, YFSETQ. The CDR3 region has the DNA TGCGCCAGCAGCTTCCCCTCGCTAGCGGGAGGAGAAAATGAGCAGTTCTTC. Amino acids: CASSFPSLAGGENEQFF.

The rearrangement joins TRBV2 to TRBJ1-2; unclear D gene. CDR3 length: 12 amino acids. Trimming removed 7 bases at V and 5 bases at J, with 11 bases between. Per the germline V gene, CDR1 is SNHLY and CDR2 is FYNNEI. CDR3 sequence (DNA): TGTGCCAGCACGCCGACCTCTTATGGCTACACCTTC. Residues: CASTPTSYGYTF.

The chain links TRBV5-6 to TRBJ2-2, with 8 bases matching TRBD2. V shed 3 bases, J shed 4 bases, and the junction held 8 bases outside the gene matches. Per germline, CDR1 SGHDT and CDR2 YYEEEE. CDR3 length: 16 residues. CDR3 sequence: CASSSRASGSTGELFF. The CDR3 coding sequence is TGTGCCAGCAGCTCACGAGCAAGCGGGAGCACCGGGGAGCTGTTTTTT.

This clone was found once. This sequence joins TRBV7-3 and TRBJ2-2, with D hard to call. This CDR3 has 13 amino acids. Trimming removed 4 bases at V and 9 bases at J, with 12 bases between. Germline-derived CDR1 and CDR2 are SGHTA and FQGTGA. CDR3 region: CASSSSGSWELFF. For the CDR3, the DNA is TGTGCCAGCAGCTCCTCGGGTTCCTGGGAGCTGTTTTTT.

CDR3 bases: TGTGCCAGCAGCTACTACAGGGGAACTGAAGCTTTCTTT. Its translation: CASSYYRGTEAFF. This chain uses TRBV13 with TRBJ1-1; 7 positions match TRBD1. The CDR3 length is 13 residues. The ends lost 4 bases at V and 5 bases at J; junction bases unmatched: 4. CDR1 is PRHDT and CDR2 is FYEKMQ in the germline V gene (reference sequence).

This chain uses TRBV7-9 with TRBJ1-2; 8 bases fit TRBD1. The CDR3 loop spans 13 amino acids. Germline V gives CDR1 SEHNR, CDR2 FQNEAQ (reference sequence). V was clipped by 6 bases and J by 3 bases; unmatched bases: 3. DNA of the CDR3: TGTGCCAGCAGTCCGGACAGGGACTATGGCTACACCTTC. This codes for CASSPDRDYGYTF.

The CDR3, as DNA: TGTGCCAGTAGTGTCTCTAGCGGGCCCTCCTACGAGCAGTACTTC. This encodes CASSVSSGPSYEQYF. The chain links TRBV19 to TRBJ2-7; 8 bases line up with TRBD2. Germline V lookup: CDR1 LNHDA, CDR2 SQIVND (reference sequence). The CDR3 sequence is 15 residues long. The V and J ends lost 5 bases and 0 bases, in that order; junction bases with no gene match: 6.

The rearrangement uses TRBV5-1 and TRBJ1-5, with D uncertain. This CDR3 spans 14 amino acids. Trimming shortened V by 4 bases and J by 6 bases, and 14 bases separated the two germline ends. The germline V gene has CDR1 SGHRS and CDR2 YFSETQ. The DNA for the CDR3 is TGCGCCAGCAGCCCGGACGGCTCTGGTCAGCCCCAGCATTTT. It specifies CASSPDGSGQPQHF. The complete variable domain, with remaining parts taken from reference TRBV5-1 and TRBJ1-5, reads KAGVTQTPRYLIKTRGQQVTLSCSPISGHRSVSWYQQTPGQGLQFLFEYFSETQRNKGNFPGRFSGRQFSNSRSEMNVSTLELGDSALYLCASSPDGSGQPQHFGDGTRLSIL.

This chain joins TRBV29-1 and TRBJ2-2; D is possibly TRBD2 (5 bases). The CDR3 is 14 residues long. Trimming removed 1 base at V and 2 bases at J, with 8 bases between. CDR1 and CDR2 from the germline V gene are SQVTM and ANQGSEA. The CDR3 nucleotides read TGCAGCGTTGAAGGGGGAGCCAACACCGGGGAGCTGTTTTTT. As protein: CSVEGGANTGELFF.

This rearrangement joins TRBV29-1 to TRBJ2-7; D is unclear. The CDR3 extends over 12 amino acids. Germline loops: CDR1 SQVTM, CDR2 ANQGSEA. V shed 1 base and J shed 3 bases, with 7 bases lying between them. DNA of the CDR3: TGCAGCGTTGAAGGTACTTTCTACGAGCAGTACTTC. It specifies CSVEGTFYEQYF.

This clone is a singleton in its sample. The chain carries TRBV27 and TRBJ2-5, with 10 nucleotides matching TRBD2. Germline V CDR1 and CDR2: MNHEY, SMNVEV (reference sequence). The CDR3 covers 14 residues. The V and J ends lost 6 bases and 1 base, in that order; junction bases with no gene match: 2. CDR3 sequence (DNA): TGTGCCAGCAGAGCGGGAGGGCCCCAAGAGACCCAGTACTTC. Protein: CASRAGGPQETQYF.

CDR3 residues: CASSQVAQGSYEQYF. For the CDR3, the DNA is TGCGCCAGCAGCCAGGTGGCACAGGGCAGCTACGAGCAGTACTTC. The chain carries TRBV4-3 and TRBJ2-7, with D possibly matching TRBD1 (6 bases). V gave up 3 bases and J gave up 3 bases, with 15 bases separating them. In germline, CDR1 is LGHNA, CDR2 YSLEER. The CDR3 totals 15 residues.

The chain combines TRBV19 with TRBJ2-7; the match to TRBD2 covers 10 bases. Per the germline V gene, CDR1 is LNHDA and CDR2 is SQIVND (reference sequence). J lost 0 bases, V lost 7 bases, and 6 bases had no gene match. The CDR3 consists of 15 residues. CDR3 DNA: TGTGCCAGTAAGTTGGCTAGCGGGAGCTCCTACGAGCAGTACTTC. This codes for CASKLASGSSYEQYF.

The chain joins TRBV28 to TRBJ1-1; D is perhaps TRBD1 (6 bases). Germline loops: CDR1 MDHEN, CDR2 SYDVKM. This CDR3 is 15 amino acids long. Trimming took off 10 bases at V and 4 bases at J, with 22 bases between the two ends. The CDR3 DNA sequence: TGTGCCACAGCGAGTGGGAGGGGGTGGGCCACTGAAGCTTTCTTT. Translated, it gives CATASGRGWATEAFF.

CDR3 in amino acids: CASRDTGGIDGYTF. The CDR3 coding sequence is TGTGCCAGCAGAGATACAGGGGGCATCGATGGCTACACCTTC. The chain combines TRBV7-9 with TRBJ1-2; 9 nucleotides agree with TRBD1. From germline, CDR1 is SEHNR and CDR2 FQNEAQ (reference sequence). The trim removed 6 bases at V and 6 bases at J, leaving 8 bases unmatched. This CDR3 has 14 amino acids.

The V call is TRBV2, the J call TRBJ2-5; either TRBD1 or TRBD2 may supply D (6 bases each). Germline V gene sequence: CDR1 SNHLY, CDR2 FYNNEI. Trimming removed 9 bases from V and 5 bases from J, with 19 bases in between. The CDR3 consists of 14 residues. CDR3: CASNLAARGETQYF. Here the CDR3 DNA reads TGTGCCAGTAATTTAGCGGCGAGGGGGGAGACCCAGTACTTC.

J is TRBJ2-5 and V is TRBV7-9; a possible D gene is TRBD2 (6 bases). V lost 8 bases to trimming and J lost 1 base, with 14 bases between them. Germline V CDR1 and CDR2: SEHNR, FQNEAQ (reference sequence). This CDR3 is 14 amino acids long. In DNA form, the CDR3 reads TGTGCCAGCGGGGGGTGGCTCTCCCAAGAGACCCAGTACTTC. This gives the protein CASGGWLSQETQYF.

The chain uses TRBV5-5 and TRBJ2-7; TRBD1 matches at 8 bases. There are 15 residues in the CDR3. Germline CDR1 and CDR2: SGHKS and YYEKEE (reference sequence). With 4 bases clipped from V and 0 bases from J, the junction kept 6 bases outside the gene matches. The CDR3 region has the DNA TGTGCCAGCAGCGCGGACAGGGCGAGCTCCTACGAGCAGTACTTC. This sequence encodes CASSADRASSYEQYF.

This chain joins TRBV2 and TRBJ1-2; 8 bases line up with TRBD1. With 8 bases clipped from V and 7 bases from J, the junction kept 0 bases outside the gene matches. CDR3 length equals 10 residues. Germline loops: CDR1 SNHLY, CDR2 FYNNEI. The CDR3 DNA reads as TGTGCCAGCGGACAGGGTGGCTACACCTTC. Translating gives CASGQGGYTF.

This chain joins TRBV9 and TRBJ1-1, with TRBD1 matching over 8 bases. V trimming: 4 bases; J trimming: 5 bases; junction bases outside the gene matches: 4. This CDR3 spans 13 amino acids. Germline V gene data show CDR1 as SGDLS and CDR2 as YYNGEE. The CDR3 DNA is TGTGCCAGCAGCCCGACAGGGGATACTGAAGCTTTCTTT. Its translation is CASSPTGDTEAFF.

The CDR3 protein is CASSALGNSNQPQHF. In nucleotides, the CDR3 is TGTGCCAGCTCTGCGCTGGGAAATAGCAATCAGCCCCAGCATTTT. The chain joins TRBV28 to TRBJ1-5; the D is unclear. The CDR3 consists of 15 residues. Per germline, CDR1 MDHEN and CDR2 SYDVKM. Between the trimmed V and J ends, which lost 8 bases and 0 bases, there was a span of 14 bases.

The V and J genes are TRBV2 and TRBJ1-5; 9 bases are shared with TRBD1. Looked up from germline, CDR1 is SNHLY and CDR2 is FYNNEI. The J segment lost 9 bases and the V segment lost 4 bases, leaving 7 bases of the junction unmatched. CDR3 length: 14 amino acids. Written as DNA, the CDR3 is TGTGCCAGCAGTGGGACAGGGGACCTTGGGCCCCAGCATTTT. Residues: CASSGTGDLGPQHF. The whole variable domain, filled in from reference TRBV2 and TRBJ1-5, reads EPEVTQTPSHQVTQMGQEVILRCVPISNHLYFYWYRQILGQKVEFLVSFYNNEISEKSEIFDDQFSVERPDGSNFTLKIRSTKLEDSAMYFCASSGTGDLGPQHFGDGTRLSIL.

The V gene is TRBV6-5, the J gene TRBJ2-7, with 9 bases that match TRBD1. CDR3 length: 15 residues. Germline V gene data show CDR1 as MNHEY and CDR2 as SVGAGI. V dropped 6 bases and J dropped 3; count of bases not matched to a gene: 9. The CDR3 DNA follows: TGTGCCAGCAGGGACCCGGGACAGGGCCACTACGAGCAGTACTTC. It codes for CASRDPGQGHYEQYF.

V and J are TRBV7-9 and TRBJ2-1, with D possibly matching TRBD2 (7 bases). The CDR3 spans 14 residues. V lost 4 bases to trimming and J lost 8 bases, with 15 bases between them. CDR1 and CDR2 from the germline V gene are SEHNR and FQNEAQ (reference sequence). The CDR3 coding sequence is TGTGCCAGCAGCTCCCGGGAGGAGGGGGATGAGCAGTTCTTC. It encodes CASSSREEGDEQFF.

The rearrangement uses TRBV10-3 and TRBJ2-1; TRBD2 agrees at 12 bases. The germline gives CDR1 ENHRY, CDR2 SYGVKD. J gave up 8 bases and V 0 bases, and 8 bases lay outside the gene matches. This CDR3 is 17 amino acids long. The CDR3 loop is CAISESASGRAKDEQFF. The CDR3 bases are TGTGCCATCAGTGAGTCCGCTAGCGGGAGGGCCAAGGATGAGCAGTTCTTC.

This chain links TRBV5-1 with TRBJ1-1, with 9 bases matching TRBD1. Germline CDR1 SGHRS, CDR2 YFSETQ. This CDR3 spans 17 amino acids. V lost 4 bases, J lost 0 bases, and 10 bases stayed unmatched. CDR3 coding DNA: TGCGCCAGCAGCCTCGGTTGGGGACAGGGCATGAACACTGAAGCTTTCTTT. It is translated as CASSLGWGQGMNTEAFF.

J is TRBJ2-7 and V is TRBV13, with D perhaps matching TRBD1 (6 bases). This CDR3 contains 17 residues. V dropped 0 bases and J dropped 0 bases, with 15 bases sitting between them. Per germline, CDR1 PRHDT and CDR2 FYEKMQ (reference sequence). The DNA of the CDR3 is TGTGCCAGCAGCTTAGGTGAGGCCAGGGGTTTCTCCTACGAGCAGTACTTC. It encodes CASSLGEARGFSYEQYF.